The rows below give T cell receptor beta chains drawn from one sample of a study of blood T cell repertoires in COVID-19. Profiled with immunoSEQ multiplex PCR; TCRdb holds only in-frame clones, not every one. The sample holds around 60,000 clones, 60% to 80% seen once. Sequencing input: peripheral blood. These receptor sequences come from an elderly man with active or convalescent COVID-19. Both conserved end residues are trimmed from each CDR3. The order of the fields is V gene, CDR3 protein.

>TRBV2
ASTGLRSYEQY
>TRBV6-4
ASRLSSGHYNEQF
>TRBV19
ASSIASYNEQF
>TRBV19
ASTIQGAQEAF
>TRBV5-1
ASSATGSGANVLT
>TRBV7-9
ASSLEAGGVPQH
>TRBV5-1
ASRTSSGDTDTQY
>TRBV5-1
ASSLDGSQETQY
>TRBV27
ASSFTGYGYT
>TRBV3-1/TRBV3-2
ASSPIEATNEQF
>TRBV3-1/TRBV3-2
ASSHLGLVNEQY
>TRBV3-1/TRBV3-2
ASSQETRGDTEAF
>TRBV6-1
ASSDTGTYGD
>TRBV2
ASSGVSGAYPNYNEQF
>TRBV10-2
ASTETGDLGQY
>TRBV19
ASMGQRDYEQY
>TRBV9
ASSVAGLGNTIY
>TRBV13
ASSYGQPNYGYT
>TRBV6-1
ASSEFRVEQY
>TRBV9
ASSVAQGDIGYT
>TRBV5-1
ASSYQTGNTEAF
>TRBV19
ASSIGQGTETQY
>TRBV19
ASKVAAGDAYNEQF
>TRBV6-1
ASSEISLPQF
>TRBV19
ASSTQGGTEAF
>TRBV7-3
ASSLSRYDLDSNQPQH
>TRBV10-3
AIKGRDGSYNEQF
>TRBV24-1
ATSDLRRGPHEQY